Following are 31 T cell receptor beta chains from one sample sequenced in a study of vaccination and CD4 T cells after COVID-19. Treatment indicated: approximately 10-day PBMC culture with coronavirus spike peptide pools or control peptides (ViraFEST assay). Sequenced with the Oncomine TCR Beta short-read assay was DNA taken from cultured CD4+ T cells. TCRdb re-derived calls from the PCR reads in MiXCR, one entry per CDR3 protein. The data show about 15,000 distinct CDR3 sequences, 55% to 85% seen once. These receptors lack a known antigen. Sequencing input: CD4+ T cells from blood, cultured in vitro. The receptors here all came from a human donor who had recovered from COVID-19.

The gene calls are TRBV7-3 and TRBJ2-1; 11 bases line up with TRBD2. This CDR3 is 16 amino acids long. Germline V lookup: CDR1 SGHTA, CDR2 FQGTGA. After removal of 5 bases from V and 9 bases from J, the junction contained 12 bases not matched to a gene. Written as DNA, the CDR3 is TGTGCCAGCAGCACACAATTAGCGGGAGGGCCCGTTGAGCAGTTCTTC. This sequence encodes CASSTQLAGGPVEQFF.

The chain is built from TRBV20-1 and TRBJ1-2; D is unresolved. Germline CDR1 DFQATT, CDR2 SNEGSKA (reference sequence). Trimming cost V 7 bases and J 4 bases, with 16 bases left between them. The CDR3 has 13 amino acids. This CDR3 reads CSVTSGSGYGYTF. In nucleotides, the CDR3 is TGCAGTGTGACCTCCGGGAGCGGCTATGGCTACACCTTC.

The rearrangement joins TRBV6-5 to TRBJ2-5; 7 bases match TRBD2. Looked up from germline, CDR1 is MNHEY and CDR2 is SVGAGI. This CDR3 has 16 amino acids. V was pared by 2 bases and J by 5 bases, with 11 bases of the junction left unmatched. CDR3 amino acids: CASSYMGSGMGETQYF. For the CDR3, the DNA is TGTGCCAGCAGTTACATGGGCAGCGGGATGGGCGAGACCCAGTACTTC.

V is TRBV19 and J is TRBJ1-2; D possibly corresponds to TRBD1 (5 bases). Germline CDR1 reads LNHDA; CDR2 reads SQIVND (reference sequence). The CDR3 is made up of 17 amino acids. Trimming removed 7 bases at V and 3 bases at J, with 24 bases between. The CDR3 sequence is CASTQPQAAGAYYGYTF. The CDR3 DNA sequence: TGTGCCAGTACTCAACCCCAGGCCGCCGGGGCCTACTATGGCTACACCTTC.

The chain combines TRBV15 with TRBJ2-5; no firm D call. V was pared by 3 bases and J by 5 bases, with 10 bases between. Germline V gives CDR1 LNHNV, CDR2 YYDKDF (reference sequence). CDR3 length: 13 residues. DNA of the CDR3: TGTGCCACCAGCAGGGTCTTAAGCGAGACCCAGTACTTC. The encoded protein is CATSRVLSETQYF.

The V call is TRBV10-2, the J call TRBJ2-7, with TRBD2 matching over 7 bases. After removal of 6 bases from V and 4 bases from J, the junction contained 12 bases not matched to a gene. Germline V gene sequence: CDR1 WSHSY, CDR2 SAAADI. The CDR3 is 15 residues long. DNA for the CDR3: TGCGCCAGCAGGAGGGGACTACAGGTCGAGTACGAGCAGTACTTC. Protein sequence: CASRRGLQVEYEQYF.

Only one count was recorded for this clonotype. The rearrangement links TRBV9 to TRBJ1-6; D may be TRBD1 (6 bases). Germline lookup yields CDR1 SGDLS and CDR2 YYNGEE. The V end lost 2 bases, the J end lost 6 bases, and 9 bases lay between the germline ends. The CDR3 is 14 residues long. The CDR3 nucleotides are TGTGCCAGCAGCGTGGGGGCAGGTAATTCACCCCTCCACTTT. Translation: CASSVGAGNSPLHF.

This clonotype was seen once. The chain carries TRBV24-1 and TRBJ1-5, with 7 nucleotides matching TRBD1. The ends lost 4 bases at V and 5 bases at J; junction bases unmatched: 4. Germline loops: CDR1 KGHDR, CDR2 SFDVKD. The CDR3 consists of 14 residues. The CDR3 DNA reads TGTGCCACCAGTGACCCCGACAGGGATCAGCCCCAGCATTTT. Its translation is CATSDPDRDQPQHF.

This clonotype occurred a few times. The chain is built from TRBV20-1 and TRBJ2-1, with 7 bases matching TRBD1. The CDR3 extends over 11 amino acids. Germline V CDR1 and CDR2: DFQATT, SNEGSKA (reference sequence). The J segment lost 10 bases and the V segment lost 4 bases, leaving 4 bases of the junction unmatched. Here the CDR3 DNA reads TGCAGTGCTAAGGACAGGTGGGAGCAGTTCTTC. It is translated as CSAKDRWEQFF.

This chain connects TRBV6-2 or TRBV6-3 to TRBJ1-5, with D unclear. Deletions cut 2 bases from V and 3 bases from J, with 2 bases between. The CDR3 runs 12 residues. Germline lookup yields CDR1 MNHEY and CDR2 SVGEGT. The CDR3 region is CASSYLNQPQHF. The CDR3 DNA sequence: TGTGCCAGCAGTTACCTCAATCAGCCCCAGCATTTT.

This chain links TRBV20-1 with TRBJ2-3, with TRBD2 matching 12 bases. The CDR3 spans 14 residues. V shed 6 bases, J shed 3 bases, and the junction held 4 bases outside the gene matches. CDR1 is DFQATT, CDR2 SNEGSKA, per germline (reference sequence). The CDR3 DNA reads TGCAGTGCGACCGGGACTAGCGGGACAGATACGCAGTATTTT. It codes for CSATGTSGTDTQYF.

V usage is TRBV24-1 and J usage is TRBJ1-2; 8 bases align to TRBD1. V dropped 4 bases and J dropped 14; count of bases not matched to a gene: 8. The germline V gene has CDR1 KGHDR and CDR2 SFDVKD. The CDR3 consists of 12 residues. The CDR3 loop is CATSDPGQVETF. DNA of the CDR3: TGTGCCACCAGTGACCCGGGACAGGTTGAGACCTTC.

This chain joins TRBV10-1 and TRBJ2-1, with a tentative D call TRBD2 (5 bases). With 2 bases removed from V and 9 bases from J, the gap between germline ends came to 17 bases. The CDR3 runs to 15 residues. The germline gives CDR1 WNHNN, CDR2 SYGVQD (reference sequence). Written as DNA, the CDR3 is TGCGCCAGCAGTGAGCGGGGTAAGGCGATGGGTGAGCAGTTCTTC. Its translation: CASSERGKAMGEQFF.

Here the CDR3 reads CASSYSGAVETQYF. In nucleotides, the CDR3 is TGTGCCAGCAGTTACTCGGGGGCGGTTGAGACCCAGTACTTC. The genes are TRBV6-5 and TRBJ2-5; possibly TRBD1 for D (6 bases). Germline values: CDR1 MNHEY, CDR2 SVGAGI. V was cut by 0 bases and J by 5 bases, with 10 bases left in between. CDR3 size: 14 residues.

This chain links TRBV2 with TRBJ1-1; D unresolved. Germline V lookup: CDR1 SNHLY, CDR2 FYNNEI. Between the trimmed V and J ends, which lost 1 base and 8 bases, there was a span of 8 bases. The CDR3 spans 12 residues. CDR3 sequence reads: CASSEGLREAFF. CDR3 DNA sequence: TGTGCCAGCAGTGAAGGGTTGCGGGAAGCTTTCTTT.

The gene calls are TRBV7-9 and TRBJ2-3, with unresolved D. The CDR3 consists of 14 residues. The ends were cut back, 2 bases at V and 2 bases at J, with 8 bases in the middle. CDR1 is SEHNR and CDR2 is FQNEAQ in the germline V gene (reference sequence). For the CDR3, the DNA is TGTGCCAGCAGCTTATCCCCGACCACAGATACGCAGTATTTT. As protein: CASSLSPTTDTQYF.

CDR3 sequence: CASSPRFEGDRDYTF. The DNA of the CDR3 is TGTGCCAGCTCACCACGTTTTGAGGGGGACAGGGACTACACCTTC. The rearrangement uses TRBV18 and TRBJ1-2, with TRBD1 identical over 9 bases. The CDR3 extends over 15 amino acids. Trimming cost V 1 base and J 10 bases; bases outside gene matches: 10. Germline assignment: CDR1 KGHSH and CDR2 LQKENI.

The gene calls are TRBV24-1 and TRBJ2-2, with TRBD2 matching over 10 bases. The V segment lost 8 bases and the J segment 7 bases; nucleotides outside the gene matches: 9. Germline-derived CDR1 and CDR2 are KGHDR and SFDVKD. There are 15 residues in the CDR3. CDR3 DNA sequence: TGTGCCACCACAGCGGGAGGGCCGATGGGCGGGGAGCTGTTTTTT. This encodes CATTAGGPMGGELFF.

The V gene is TRBV6-5, the J gene TRBJ1-1; D is possibly TRBD1 (5 bases). Germline values: CDR1 MNHEY, CDR2 SVGAGI. V lost 4 bases and J 10 bases, leaving 16 bases between the germline ends. The CDR3 totals 13 residues. CDR3 in DNA: TGTGCCAGCAGTTTAAGCCGGGACCTCCCAGCTTTCTTT. Protein sequence: CASSLSRDLPAFF.

This chain joins TRBV21-1 and TRBJ1-1; TRBD1 was called by the table and not checked on the DNA. TRBV21-1 is tagged as a pseudogene. This CDR3 comprises 14 residues. CDR3 sequence (DNA): TGTGCCAGCAGCGCCACAGGGTTGAACACTGAAGCTTTCTTT. Translation gives CASSATGLNTEAFF.

This clonotype was observed once. The chain recombines TRBV4-3 with TRBJ2-7; D may correspond to TRBD1 or TRBD2 (6 bases each). This CDR3 has 15 amino acids. Germline CDR1 is LGHNA and CDR2 is YSLEER. V lost 1 base, J lost 7 bases, and 17 bases lay in between. The CDR3 is CASSQVGAGAGEQYF. CDR3 nucleotide sequence: TGCGCCAGCAGCCAAGTTGGGGCAGGGGCGGGGGAGCAGTACTTC.

The chain combines TRBV12-3 or TRBV12-4 with TRBJ1-2; D unclear. The CDR3 totals 13 residues. The V gene lost 6 bases and the J gene lost 2 bases, with 10 bases spanning the gap. The CDR3 DNA reads as TGTGCCAGCAGCGAGAGCCTCAACTATGGCTACACCTTC. Protein sequence: CASSESLNYGYTF.

This chain joins TRBV27 and TRBJ1-5; no firm D call. Trimming shortened V by 6 bases and J by 0 bases, and 12 bases separated the two germline ends. This CDR3 has 15 residues. From germline, CDR1 is MNHEY and CDR2 SMNVEV (reference sequence). The CDR3 protein is CASSSRVYSNQPQHF. In DNA, the CDR3 is TGTGCCAGCAGCTCTAGGGTTTATAGCAATCAGCCCCAGCATTTT.

This chain links TRBV7-2 with TRBJ1-6; maybe TRBD1 (6 bases). From germline, CDR1 is SGHTA and CDR2 FQGNSA. V was cut by 2 bases and J by 7 bases, with 15 bases left in between. This CDR3 contains 16 residues. The CDR3: CASSLRGINRNSPLHF. The CDR3 region has the DNA TGTGCCAGCAGCTTAAGGGGGATTAATCGGAATTCACCCCTCCACTTT.

This chain joins TRBV20-1 and TRBJ1-5, with D possibly matching TRBD1 (5 bases). The germline V gene has CDR1 DFQATT and CDR2 SNEGSKA (reference sequence). The CDR3 contains 13 residues. V lost 6 bases and J lost 2, with 11 bases in between. CDR3 nucleotide sequence: TGCAGTGCAGTTCGAGGGGGCAATCAGCCCCAGCATTTT. This gives the protein CSAVRGGNQPQHF.

The V gene is TRBV29-1, the J gene TRBJ2-1, with D perhaps matching TRBD1 or TRBD2 (5 bases each). The germline V gene has CDR1 SQVTM and CDR2 ANQGSEA. This CDR3 is built from 12 residues. V was trimmed by 4 bases and J by 7 bases, leaving 11 bases between them. The CDR3 DNA follows: TGCAGCGTTGGAGCAGGGAGAAATGAGCAGTTCTTC. Protein: CSVGAGRNEQFF.

In its sample, this clonotype is medium-sized. The chain employs TRBV6-2 or TRBV6-3 and TRBJ1-2; 8 positions match TRBD1. V lost 5 bases and J lost 5; bases outside the gene matches: 4. Germline V gene data show CDR1 as MNHEY and CDR2 as SVGEGT. The CDR3 contains 13 residues. CDR3: CASSPGTGYGYTF. The CDR3 DNA follows: TGTGCCAGCAGTCCCGGGACAGGTTATGGCTACACCTTC.

The V gene is TRBV20-1, the J gene TRBJ1-1; tentative D call: TRBD1 (6 bases). From germline, CDR1 is DFQATT and CDR2 SNEGSKA (reference sequence). V lost 0 bases and J lost 6, with 17 bases in between. The CDR3 spans 15 residues. In DNA form, the CDR3 reads TGCAGTGCTAGAGAATACAGGGTTTTAGTACCTGAAGCTTTCTTT. Encoded protein: CSAREYRVLVPEAFF.

This clonotype turned up a few times. The chain recombines TRBV18 with TRBJ1-1, with D possibly matching TRBD1 (6 bases). V was cut by 6 bases and J by 1 base, with 9 bases left in between. The CDR3 is 13 amino acids. Germline CDR1 and CDR2: KGHSH and LQKENI. The DNA for the CDR3 is TGTGCCAGCTCTCTCAGGGGGAACACTGAAGCTTTCTTT. Translated: CASSLRGNTEAFF.

The rearrangement links TRBV7-3 to TRBJ2-2; D unclear. The V end was cut by 5 bases, the J end by 0 bases, with 13 bases between. This CDR3 comprises 16 residues. Germline CDR1 is SGHTA and CDR2 is FQGTGA. The CDR3 nucleotides read TGTGCCAGCAGCCGAAAGGGCACCTCGAACACCGGGGAGCTGTTTTTT. It yields the protein CASSRKGTSNTGELFF.

The chain recombines TRBV27 with TRBJ2-1; the D gene is possibly TRBD2 (5 bases). The germline V gene has CDR1 MNHEY and CDR2 SMNVEV (reference sequence). The CDR3 is made up of 14 amino acids. V lost 4 bases, J lost 7 bases, and 14 bases lay in between. This CDR3 is CASSSPAKRNEQFF. The CDR3 bases are TGTGCCAGCAGTTCCCCCGCGAAGCGGAATGAGCAGTTCTTC.